The 25 T cell receptor beta chains below all came from one sample that was sequenced in a study of blood T cell repertoires in COVID-19 (dated by TCRdb to about 2020). Receptors were amplified or captured by the immunoSEQ multiplex PCR assay. The immuneACCESS repertoire file appears here via TCRdb, limited to in-frame rearrangements. These files lack a portion of the clones; in checked studies, under half of the deficit traces to unresolved V genes, and the cause of the others is not known. A total of under 350,000 clones appear in this sample, roughly nine tenths of them only once. The ten largest clones represent approximately 1.5% of the sample. Sequencing used PBMCs or T cells enriched from blood (not recorded which). These receptors all come from a woman aged 35 to 49 who had recovered from COVID-19.

V is TRBV6-1 and J is TRBJ1-6, with D tentatively TRBD1 (5 bases). The CDR3 spans 13 residues. Germline loops: CDR1 MNHNS, CDR2 SASEGT. The V end lost 3 bases, the J end lost 11 bases, and 11 bases lay between the germline ends. CDR3 sequence reads: CASSETALAPLHF. CDR3 nucleotide sequence: TGTGCCAGCAGTGAGACAGCCTTAGCACCCCTCCACTTT.

V gene TRBV5-4 combines with J gene TRBJ1-2, with 7 positions matching TRBD1. The CDR3 length is 15 residues. The germline CDR1 and CDR2 sequences are SGHNT and YYREEE (reference sequence). The junction had 7 bases not matched to a gene; V was cut back by 5 bases and J by 0 bases. The CDR3 reads CASRPGTDTNYGYTF. Written as DNA, the CDR3 is TGTGCCAGCAGACCCGGGACAGACACTAACTATGGCTACACCTTC.

The chain has TRBV11-2 and TRBJ1-1; D remains unclear. V dropped 8 bases and J dropped 6 bases, with 28 bases sitting between them. The length of the CDR3 is 17 residues. CDR1 and CDR2 from the germline V gene are SGHAT and FQNNGV. The CDR3 loop reads CASPKAPKLSLGAEAFF. In nucleotides, the CDR3 is TGTGCCAGCCCTAAAGCCCCCAAATTGAGTCTGGGCGCTGAAGCTTTCTTT.

The CDR3: CASSPSGGRGFLDNEQFF. The CDR3 DNA sequence: TGTGCCAGCAGTCCGTCAGGCGGGAGGGGGTTTCTAGACAATGAGCAGTTCTTC. This chain connects TRBV6-2 or TRBV6-3 to TRBJ2-1; 9 positions match TRBD2. This CDR3 comprises 18 residues. The V gene end was trimmed by 5 bases and the J gene end by 5 bases; junction bases not matched to a gene: 16. Germline CDR1 MNHEY, CDR2 SVGEGT.

The chain employs TRBV7-2 and TRBJ2-7; D may be TRBD2 (5 bases). CDR1 is SGHTA and CDR2 is FQGNSA in the germline V gene. This CDR3 is 14 amino acids long. Trimming stripped 5 bases from V and 0 bases from J, with 11 bases between. DNA for the CDR3: TGTGCCAGCAGCGAGGACTGGCTCTCCTACGAGCAGTACTTC. It codes for CASSEDWLSYEQYF.

The chain employs TRBV5-1 and TRBJ1-6; the D gene is possibly TRBD1 (6 bases). The V and J ends lost 2 bases and 10 bases respectively, with 10 bases between them. The CDR3 is made up of 13 amino acids. CDR1 is SGHRS and CDR2 is YFSETQ in the germline V gene. The DNA for the CDR3 is TGCGCCAGCAGCTTTGGGGGCACATCACCCCTCCACTTT. This encodes CASSFGGTSPLHF.

V usage is TRBV7-2 and J usage is TRBJ2-5, with TRBD1 matching over 8 bases. The CDR3 consists of 15 residues. With V trimmed by 2 bases and J by 4 bases, 6 bases remained unmatched. Per germline, CDR1 SGHTA and CDR2 FQGNSA. The CDR3 loop reads CASSLTGGILETQYF. CDR3 sequence (DNA): TGTGCCAGCAGCTTAACAGGGGGGATCCTAGAGACCCAGTACTTC.

CDR3 loop: CALDWVLGQPQHF. Here the CDR3 DNA reads TGTGCCCTGGACTGGGTGTTGGGTCAGCCCCAGCATTTT. V usage is TRBV30 and J usage is TRBJ1-5, with D hard to call. CDR1 and CDR2 (germline): GTSNPN, SVGIG (reference sequence). V was cut by 8 bases and J by 6 bases, with 17 bases left in between. There are 13 residues in the CDR3.

This chain links TRBV5-6 with TRBJ2-2; D perhaps matches TRBD2 (5 bases). Per germline, CDR1 SGHDT and CDR2 YYEEEE. This CDR3 spans 14 amino acids. V dropped 3 bases and J dropped 2 bases, with 8 bases sitting between them. CDR3: CASSSGFNTGELFF. DNA for the CDR3: TGTGCCAGCAGCTCGGGATTCAACACCGGGGAGCTGTTTTTT.

The chain combines TRBV28 with TRBJ2-1, with TRBD2 matching over 9 bases. The CDR3 consists of 15 residues. Germline-derived CDR1 and CDR2 are MDHEN and SYDVKM. V shed 1 base, J shed 9 bases, and the junction held 7 bases outside the gene matches. CDR3 protein: CASSLYRGGDGEQFF. The DNA for the CDR3 is TGTGCCAGCAGTTTATATCGCGGGGGGGACGGTGAGCAGTTCTTC. The full variable domain, its missing parts supplied by reference TRBV28 and TRBJ2-1, is DVKVTQSSRYLVKRTGEKVFLECVQDMDHENMFWYRQDPGLGLRLIYFSYDVKMKEKGDIPEGYSVSREKKERFSLILESASTNQTSMYLCASSLYRGGDGEQFFGPGTRLTVL.

The chain recombines TRBV11-2 with TRBJ1-2, with 7 nucleotides matching TRBD1. The CDR3 spans 17 residues. Losses at the gene ends were 2 bases for V and 1 base for J; bases not matched to a gene: 10. CDR1 and CDR2 from the germline V gene are SGHAT and FQNNGV. CDR3 in amino acids: CASSLMVPTGVNYGYTF. In nucleotides, the CDR3 is TGTGCCAGCAGCTTAATGGTCCCCACAGGGGTTAACTATGGCTACACCTTC.

Comment on this clone: Mismatch with germline at one junction end may stem from a read error. This chain connects TRBV7-7 to TRBJ2-5, with 7 positions matching TRBD1. The germline V gene has CDR1 SSHAT and CDR2 FNYEAQ (reference sequence). The CDR3 length is 16 residues. CDR3 DNA: TGTGCTAGCAGCTTGGGGCAGGGGGTATGGCAAGAGACCCAGTACTTC. As protein: CASSLGQGVWQETQYF.

V gene TRBV7-9 combines with J gene TRBJ1-2; D may be TRBD1 (5 bases). V was clipped by 4 bases and J by 8 bases, with 11 bases between them. The CDR3 totals 12 residues. Looked up from germline, CDR1 is SEHNR and CDR2 is FQNEAQ (reference sequence). The chain's CDR3 is CASSSGSSGYTF. The CDR3 DNA reads TGTGCCAGCAGCTCAGGGTCTTCGGGCTACACCTTC.

This sequence joins TRBV3-1 (or the pseudogene TRBV3-2) and TRBJ1-2; D is perhaps TRBD1 (6 bases). Trimming took 3 bases from V and 6 from J, leaving 14 bases between them. The CDR3 has 14 residues. Germline CDR1 is LGHDT and CDR2 is YNNKEL (reference sequence). CDR3 in amino acids: CASSQRGGRDGYTF. In nucleotides, the CDR3 is TGTGCCAGCAGCCAGAGGGGGGGGCGGGATGGCTACACCTTC.

The CDR3 nucleotides read TGTGCCAGTCAGAAACAGGGTCGTGGCTACACCTTC. This encodes CASQKQGRGYTF. The chain recombines TRBV2 with TRBJ1-2; maybe TRBD1 (6 bases). Germline CDR1 and CDR2: SNHLY and FYNNEI. V was pared by 9 bases and J by 7 bases, with 15 bases between. The CDR3 length is 12 residues.

This chain uses TRBV29-1 with TRBJ2-1; 8 bases match TRBD2. There are 16 residues in the CDR3. Looked up from germline, CDR1 is SQVTM and CDR2 is ANQGSEA. V shed 4 bases, J shed 3 bases, and the junction held 11 bases outside the gene matches. The CDR3 sequence is CSVGRWRGVDYNEQFF. The DNA for the CDR3 is TGCAGCGTTGGAAGATGGCGGGGGGTCGACTACAATGAGCAGTTCTTC.

This sequence joins TRBV5-1 and TRBJ2-7; D gene unclear. This CDR3 region has 12 residues. Germline values: CDR1 SGHRS, CDR2 YFSETQ. V was trimmed by 4 bases and J by 5 bases, leaving 10 bases between them. The chain's CDR3 is CASSDSLNEQYF. Here the CDR3 DNA reads TGCGCCAGCAGCGACTCCTTAAACGAGCAGTACTTC.

The CDR3 region has the DNA TGTGCCAGCAGCCTCGCTGGGACAGGGACCTATGGCTACACCTTC. Translated: CASSLAGTGTYGYTF. The rearrangement links TRBV11-2 to TRBJ1-2; TRBD1 matches at 9 bases. V lost 5 bases, J lost 4 bases, and 8 bases stayed unmatched. CDR3 length: 15 residues. The V gene's germline CDR1 is SGHAT and CDR2 FQNNGV.

The chain's CDR3 is CASSMTGVNQPQHF. CDR3 coding DNA: TGTGCCAGTAGTATGACAGGGGTTAATCAGCCCCAGCATTTT. The chain combines TRBV19 with TRBJ1-5; 8 bases are shared with TRBD1. Looked up from germline, CDR1 is LNHDA and CDR2 is SQIVND (reference sequence). V dropped 3 bases and J dropped 4; count of bases not matched to a gene: 2. The CDR3 extends over 14 amino acids.

This rearrangement joins TRBV15 to TRBJ1-6; D remains ambiguous. Per the germline V gene, CDR1 is LNHNV and CDR2 is YYDKDF (reference sequence). Trimming took 5 bases from V and 0 from J, leaving 5 bases between them. This CDR3 is 14 amino acids long. CDR3 sequence: CATSVVSYNSPLHF. The CDR3 nucleotides read TGTGCCACCAGCGTAGTCTCCTATAATTCACCCCTCCACTTT.

The sample holds one count of this clone. The chain couples TRBV25-1 to TRBJ1-2; tentative D call: TRBD1 (5 bases). Trimming removed 4 bases from V and 4 bases from J, with 13 bases in between. CDR3 length equals 14 residues. Germline V gives CDR1 MGHDK, CDR2 SYGVNS. In nucleotides, the CDR3 is TGTGCCAGCAGTGGACTAGGGACGGTCTATGGCTACACCTTC. Translating gives CASSGLGTVYGYTF.

The J gene is TRBJ2-7, the V gene TRBV19; D is unclear. V lost 4 bases to trimming and J lost 1 base, with 11 bases between them. Per the germline V gene, CDR1 is LNHDA and CDR2 is SQIVND (reference sequence). The CDR3 spans 14 residues. The DNA of the CDR3 is TGTGCCAGTAGTAGAATGGGCCAGTCCTACGAGCAGTACTTC. Translation gives CASSRMGQSYEQYF.

The chain joins TRBV7-2 to TRBJ2-7; 8 bases match TRBD2. V lost 1 base and J lost 1; bases outside the gene matches: 3. Germline CDR1 and CDR2: SGHTA and FQGNSA. The CDR3 extends over 15 amino acids. CDR3 bases: TGTGCCAGCAGCTTAGGGACTAGCAGATCCTACGAGCAGTACTTC. Its protein is CASSLGTSRSYEQYF.

This clone showed up just once. The chain has TRBV10-1 and TRBJ2-7; 11 nucleotides match TRBD1. The germline V gene has CDR1 WNHNN and CDR2 SYGVQD (reference sequence). Losses at the gene ends were 4 bases for V and 5 bases for J; bases not matched to a gene: 7. CDR3 length: 15 residues. Written as DNA, the CDR3 is TGCGCCAGCAGTGGGACGGACAGGGGGCGCGACGAGCAGTACTTC. It encodes CASSGTDRGRDEQYF.

In this sample, this clone turned up a few times. The chain recombines TRBV10-3 with TRBJ1-6; TRBD1 is a possible D gene (5 bases). Trimming shortened V by 6 bases and J by 1 base, and 7 bases separated the two germline ends. The germline V gene encodes CDR1 ENHRY and CDR2 SYGVKD. The CDR3 loop spans 14 amino acids. The CDR3 nucleotides read TGTGCCATCAGCCAGGGATCCTATAATTCACCCCTCCACTTT. As protein: CAISQGSYNSPLHF.